Included here is one T cell receptor (beta chain) sequence, with context. Its cognate antigen is unknown. These data are taken from a study of T cell repertoires in cytomegalovirus infection. Study information: As its CMV epitopes, the study selected recently identified HLA-C-restricted and well-studied HLA-B-restricted targets. The public TCR beta signatures pointed to both CMV infection and matching HLA type. Findings and limits, study-wide: Ex vivo responses were dominated by HLA-C-restricted CMV-specific TCR beta clonotypes. The cumulative frequency of public TCR beta families distinguished individuals who carried CMV together with the relevant HLA.

TCRdb reprocessed the reads with MiXCR, giving one entry per CDR3 protein. The sample records about 920,000 distinct CDR3 sequences, 31% being singletons. Germline assignment: CDR1 MNHEY and CDR2 SMNVEV (reference sequence). This CDR3 contains 13 residues. Trimming cost V 1 base and J 5 bases, with 7 bases left between them. The clonotype originates from a human donor in good health (CMV status not recorded). Some clones in this sample may be carry-over from other donors' samples. This sequence joins TRBV27 and TRBJ2-3; D might be TRBD1 (5 bases). Sequenced here: cultured CD8+ T cells from PBMCs, sampled from culture after CMV antigen stimulation. CDR3 region: CASSLFREDTQYF. In nucleotides, the CDR3 is TGTGCCAGCAGTTTATTCAGGGAAGATACGCAGTATTTT.